Presented here are 16 T cell receptor beta chains from one specimen sequenced in a study of shared clonotypes between healthy human individuals. Sequencing was performed with immunoSEQ multiplex PCR; in TCRdb, only in-frame clones are kept and a portion is missing. The sample has 2 million to 3 million clones, around nine tenths seen once. Source material: naive CD4+ T cells sorted from blood. The sample's subset: CD45RA+ positively selected. Receptor source: a man younger than 35 in good health.

The chain carries TRBV27 and TRBJ2-7; TRBD2 is a possible D gene (5 bases). Per the germline V gene, CDR1 is MNHEY and CDR2 is SMNVEV (reference sequence). Trimming stripped 8 bases from V and 3 bases from J, with 20 bases between. The CDR3 length is 15 residues. CDR3 DNA: TGTGCCAGCTCAAGGGAGCCGGGGTTGAACTACGAGCAGTACTTC. This codes for CASSREPGLNYEQYF.

The chain has TRBV28 and TRBJ1-5, with D hard to call. V lost 7 bases and J lost 6, with 16 bases in between. The CDR3 spans 14 residues. Germline V lookup: CDR1 MDHEN, CDR2 SYDVKM. The DNA for the CDR3 is TGTGCCAGCACCCCTTCGGGTCATGGTCAGCCCCAGCATTTT. It encodes CASTPSGHGQPQHF.

V and J are TRBV29-1 and TRBJ2-2, with D tentatively TRBD2 (6 bases). From germline, CDR1 is SQVTM and CDR2 ANQGSEA. The V end lost 4 bases, the J end lost 2 bases, and 11 bases lay between the germline ends. CDR3 length: 14 amino acids. This CDR3 reads CSVVGSVNTGELFF. CDR3 bases: TGCAGCGTTGTCGGGAGTGTAAACACCGGGGAGCTGTTTTTT.

The chain couples TRBV18 to TRBJ2-5; 8 positions match TRBD2. Unmatched junction bases numbered 2, after V lost 1 base and J lost 4 bases. There are 14 residues in the CDR3. Germline V CDR1 and CDR2: KGHSH, LQKENI. The CDR3 DNA reads TGTGCCAGCTCACCACTGCGGGGGGTAGAGACCCAGTACTTC. This translates into CASSPLRGVETQYF.

There are a few counts of this clone. The same CDR3 can be traced to other DNA sequences in this sample. This chain links TRBV6-5 with TRBJ1-5; the D gene is possibly TRBD1 (5 bases). The CDR3 length is 12 residues. The germline V gene has CDR1 MNHEY and CDR2 SVGAGI. Trimming left V 6 bases short and J 2 bases short, with 5 bases between. CDR3: CASRQGNQPQHF. For the CDR3, the DNA is TGTGCCAGCAGACAGGGCAATCAGCCCCAGCATTTT.

CDR3 sequence reads: CASHKTGASYEQYF. DNA of the CDR3: TGTGCCAGCCACAAAACAGGGGCCTCCTACGAGCAGTACTTC. V gene TRBV5-6 combines with J gene TRBJ2-7, with 7 bases that match TRBD1. The germline CDR1 and CDR2 sequences are SGHDT and YYEEEE. This CDR3 is built from 14 residues. The V gene end was trimmed by 7 bases and the J gene end by 0 bases; junction bases not matched to a gene: 7.

V usage is TRBV28 and J usage is TRBJ2-7; D remains ambiguous. The V gene's germline CDR1 is MDHEN and CDR2 SYDVKM. Trimming shortened V by 6 bases and J by 0 bases, and 15 bases separated the two germline ends. The CDR3 is 15 residues long. The CDR3 sequence is CASRMGSGNSYEQYF. CDR3 sequence (DNA): TGTGCCAGCAGGATGGGTAGTGGTAACTCCTACGAGCAGTACTTC.

This clone was seen just once. V usage is TRBV15 and J usage is TRBJ2-5; 8 nucleotides agree with TRBD2. Trimming cost V 0 bases and J 3 bases; bases outside gene matches: 12. CDR3 length: 18 amino acids. Germline CDR1 reads LNHNV; CDR2 reads YYDKDF (reference sequence). Here the CDR3 DNA reads TGTGCCACCAGCAGAGATTCCCTATGGCGGGAGGAGGAAGAGACCCAGTACTTC. Protein: CATSRDSLWREEEETQYF. Full variable domain (rest looked up from reference TRBV15 and TRBJ2-5): DAMVIQNPRYQVTQFGKPVTLSCSQTLNHNVMYWYQQKSSQAPKLLFHYYDKDFNNEADTPDNFQSRRPNTSFCFLDIRSPGLGDTAMYLCATSRDSLWREEEETQYFGPGTRLLVL.

The J gene is TRBJ2-3, the V gene TRBV7-3; 11 bases are a match to TRBD2. The trim removed 5 bases at V and 14 bases at J, leaving 3 bases unmatched. Germline loops: CDR1 SGHTA, CDR2 FQGTGA. This CDR3 has 11 residues. In nucleotides, the CDR3 is TGTGCCAGCAGCGCTAGCGGGGGGTTGTATTTT. This translates into CASSASGGLYF.

The rearrangement joins TRBV6-5 to TRBJ2-3; D is ambiguous. This CDR3 comprises 15 residues. The V gene's germline CDR1 is MNHEY and CDR2 SVGAGI. The V end was cut by 7 bases, the J end by 1 base, with 15 bases between. The CDR3: CASTRGPQGTDTQYF. CDR3 DNA sequence: TGTGCCAGCACCCGAGGACCTCAGGGCACAGATACGCAGTATTTT.

On this clone: The sample contains more than one DNA sequence encoding this CDR3. The J gene is TRBJ2-5, the V gene TRBV30, with TRBD1 matching 7 bases. The junction had 1 base not matched to a gene; V was cut back by 4 bases and J by 2 bases. CDR1 and CDR2 from the germline V gene are GTSNPN and SVGIG (reference sequence). CDR3 length equals 12 residues. CDR3 DNA: TGTGCCTGGACAGGGGGACAAGAGACCCAGTACTTC. Translated, it gives CAWTGGQETQYF. Full variable domain (rest looked up from reference TRBV30 and TRBJ2-5): SQTIHQWPATLVQPVGSPLSLECTVEGTSNPNLYWYRQAAGRGLQLLFYSVGIGQISSEVPQNLSASRPQDRQFILSSKKLLLSDSGFYLCAWTGGQETQYFGPGTRLLVL.

The V and J genes are TRBV6-1 and TRBJ2-7, with TRBD1 matching over 8 bases. Unmatched junction bases numbered 11, after V lost 4 bases and J lost 12 bases. The CDR3 runs to 13 residues. The V gene's germline CDR1 is MNHNS and CDR2 SASEGT. The CDR3, as DNA: TGTGCCAGCAGTGGCACTTACAGGGGGTTTGGGTACTTC. It is translated as CASSGTYRGFGYF.

This clone showed up just once. The rearrangement uses TRBV7-9 and TRBJ2-7, with 12 bases lining up with TRBD2. The CDR3 consists of 17 residues. Losses at the gene ends were 2 bases for V and 10 bases for J; bases not matched to a gene: 15. Per the germline V gene, CDR1 is SEHNR and CDR2 is FQNEAQ (reference sequence). CDR3 region: CASSLKGLAGGPSSQYF. CDR3 nucleotide sequence: TGTGCCAGCAGCTTAAAGGGGCTAGCGGGAGGGCCCTCCAGTCAGTACTTC.

The rearrangement uses TRBV20-1 and TRBJ2-7; D is ambiguous. Looked up from germline, CDR1 is DFQATT and CDR2 is SNEGSKA (reference sequence). V lost 5 bases and J lost 4, with 9 bases in between. The CDR3 runs 11 residues. The CDR3 sequence is CSAETEYEQYF. The CDR3 DNA sequence: TGCAGTGCTGAGACTGAATACGAGCAGTACTTC.

The V call is TRBV2, the J call TRBJ1-6, with D possibly being TRBD1 (5 bases). The V end lost 7 bases, the J end lost 10 bases, and 17 bases lay between the germline ends. Per germline, CDR1 SNHLY and CDR2 FYNNEI. The CDR3 extends over 14 amino acids. The CDR3 here is CASTLEGIGSPLHF. CDR3 nucleotide sequence: TGTGCCAGCACCCTTGAGGGGATAGGCTCACCCCTCCACTTT.

V usage is TRBV7-2 and J usage is TRBJ2-5; D is unresolved. Between the trimmed V and J ends, which lost 5 bases and 1 base, there was a span of 11 bases. The CDR3 runs 14 residues. Germline V CDR1 and CDR2: SGHTA, FQGNSA. CDR3 amino acids: CASSGVGFQETQYF. The CDR3 region has the DNA TGTGCCAGCAGCGGGGTGGGATTCCAAGAGACCCAGTACTTC.